This TCR beta chain is drawn from a study of blood T cell repertoires in COVID-19. This CDR3 has 13 amino acids. The V and J ends lost 6 bases and 9 bases respectively, with 18 bases between them. In germline, CDR1 is SQVTM, CDR2 ANQGSEA. Sequencing was performed with immunoSEQ multiplex PCR; in TCRdb, only in-frame clones are kept and a portion is missing. Of more than 20,000 clones in the sample, about 78% were seen once. V is TRBV29-1 and J is TRBJ2-1; perhaps TRBD2 as D (6 bases). The sample consisted of peripheral blood. This receptor was taken from a man aged 55 to 70 with active COVID-19. DNA of the CDR3: TGCAGCGTAGCTGCAAGGATCGGGGGTGAGCAGTTCTTC. Its translation is CSVAARIGGEQFF.